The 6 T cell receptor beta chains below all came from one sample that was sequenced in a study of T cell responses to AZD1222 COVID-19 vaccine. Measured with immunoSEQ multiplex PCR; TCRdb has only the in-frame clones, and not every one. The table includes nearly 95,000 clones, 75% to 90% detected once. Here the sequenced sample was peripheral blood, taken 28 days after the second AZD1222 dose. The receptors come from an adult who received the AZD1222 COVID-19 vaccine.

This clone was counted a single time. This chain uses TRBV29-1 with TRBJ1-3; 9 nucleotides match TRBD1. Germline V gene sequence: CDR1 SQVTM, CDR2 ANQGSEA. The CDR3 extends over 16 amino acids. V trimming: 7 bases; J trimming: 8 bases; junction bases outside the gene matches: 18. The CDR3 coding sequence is TGCAGCGCCACAGGGGGCAAGGGCTTTGGTGAAGACACCATATATTTT. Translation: CSATGGKGFGEDTIYF.

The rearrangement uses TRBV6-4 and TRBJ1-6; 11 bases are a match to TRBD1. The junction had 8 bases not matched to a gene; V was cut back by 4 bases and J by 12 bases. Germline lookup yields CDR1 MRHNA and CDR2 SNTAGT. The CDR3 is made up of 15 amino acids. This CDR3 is CASSVRRTGGEPLHF. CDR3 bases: TGTGCCAGCAGTGTTAGAAGGACAGGGGGCGAACCCCTCCACTTT.

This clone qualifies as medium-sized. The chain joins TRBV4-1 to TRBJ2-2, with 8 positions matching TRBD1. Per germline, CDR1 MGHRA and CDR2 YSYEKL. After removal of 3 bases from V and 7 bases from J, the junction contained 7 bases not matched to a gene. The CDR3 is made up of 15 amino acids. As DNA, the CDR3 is TGCGCCAGCAGCCACTCCCAGGGGGCGGTCGGGGAGCTGTTTTTT. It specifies CASSHSQGAVGELFF.

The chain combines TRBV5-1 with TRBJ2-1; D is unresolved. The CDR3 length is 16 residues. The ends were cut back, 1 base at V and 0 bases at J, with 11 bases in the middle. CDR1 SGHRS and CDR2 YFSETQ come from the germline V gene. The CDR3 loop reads CASSLLGRSSYNEQFF. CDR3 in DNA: TGCGCCAGCAGCTTGCTTGGCCGGAGCTCCTACAATGAGCAGTTCTTC. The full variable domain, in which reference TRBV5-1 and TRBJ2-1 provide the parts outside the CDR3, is KAGVTQTPRYLIKTRGQQVTLSCSPISGHRSVSWYQQTPGQGLQFLFEYFSETQRNKGNFPGRFSGRQFSNSRSEMNVSTLELGDSALYLCASSLLGRSSYNEQFFGPGTRLTVL.

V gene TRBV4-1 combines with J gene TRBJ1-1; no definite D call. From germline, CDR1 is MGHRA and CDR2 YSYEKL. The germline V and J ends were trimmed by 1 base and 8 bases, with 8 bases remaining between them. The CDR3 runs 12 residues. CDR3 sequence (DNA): TGCGCCAGCAGCCAAGGGGCAGACGAAGCTTTCTTT. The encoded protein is CASSQGADEAFF.

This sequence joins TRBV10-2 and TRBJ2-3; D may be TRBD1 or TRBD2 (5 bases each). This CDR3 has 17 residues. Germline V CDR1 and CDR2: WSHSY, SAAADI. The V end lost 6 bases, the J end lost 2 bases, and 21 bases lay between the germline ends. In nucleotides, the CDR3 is TGCGCCAGCAGAGGGGTCAGGGACGGTATGAACACAGATACGCAGTATTTT. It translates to CASRGVRDGMNTDTQYF.